Shown below are 25 T cell receptor beta chains from a single sample sequenced in a study of somatic mutations in cytotoxic T cells in rheumatoid arthritis. Sequencing used immunoSEQ multiplex PCR; TCRdb keeps in-frame clones, though not all of them. The profile shows 15,000 or so clones, 75% to 95% of them singletons. The sample consisted of CD4+ T cells sorted from blood. Receptors were obtained from a man in his 70s with rheumatoid arthritis.

With regard to this clone: One junction end disagrees with the germline gene, perhaps due to a read error. The chain uses TRBV7-6 and TRBJ2-3, with 8 bases lining up with TRBD2. CDR1 is SGHVS, CDR2 FNYEAQ, per germline. This CDR3 spans 15 amino acids. In DNA, the CDR3 is TGTGCCAGCAGCTCGACATGGACTAGCAGAGATACGCAGTATTTT. It codes for CASSSTWTSRDTQYF.

This clone appeared a single time. V and J are TRBV6-6 and TRBJ1-2; weak D call: TRBD1 (5 bases). There are 15 residues in the CDR3. Trimming took off 4 bases at V and 7 bases at J, with 19 bases between the two ends. Germline assignment: CDR1 MNHNY and CDR2 SVGAGI (reference sequence). CDR3 residues: CASSSPTQGLGGYTF. For the CDR3, the DNA is TGTGCCAGCAGTTCGCCGACTCAGGGCCTTGGTGGCTACACCTTC.

The count of this clone is one. This chain links TRBV7-9 with TRBJ2-3; the match to TRBD1 covers 12 bases. CDR1 and CDR2 (germline): SEHNR, FQNEAQ (reference sequence). Trimming at V came to 5 bases and at J to 5 bases, leaving 11 bases not matched to a gene. The CDR3 has 17 residues. CDR3 loop: CASSTGTGGPGEDTQYF. The CDR3 DNA follows: TGTGCCAGCAGCACCGGGACAGGGGGCCCCGGGGAAGATACGCAGTATTTT.

This clone was picked up a small number of times. V usage is TRBV7-9 and J usage is TRBJ2-2; D perhaps matches TRBD2 (5 bases). CDR3 length: 16 residues. The germline V and J ends were trimmed by 3 bases and 5 bases, with 16 bases remaining between them. CDR1 and CDR2 from the germline V gene are SEHNR and FQNEAQ (reference sequence). As DNA, the CDR3 is TGTGCCAGCAGCTTTTATGGAGGAGAAAGGACCGGGGAGCTGTTTTTT. Translation: CASSFYGGERTGELFF.

The J gene is TRBJ1-5, the V gene TRBV4-1; D remains unclear. The CDR3 contains 17 residues. Germline CDR1 MGHRA, CDR2 YSYEKL. V dropped 2 bases and J dropped 9 bases, with 23 bases sitting between them. The CDR3 nucleotides read TGCGCCAGCAGCCAAAAAAGTGGGCCAAACCAGGCATCGCCCCAGCATTTT. It translates to CASSQKSGPNQASPQHF.

In its sample, this clone was seen once. The chain has TRBV19 and TRBJ2-2, with 8 bases that match TRBD1. CDR3 length equals 14 residues. V lost 6 bases and J lost 5; bases outside the gene matches: 5. Germline V gene lookup returns CDR1 LNHDA and CDR2 SQIVND (reference sequence). The CDR3 DNA is TGTGCCAGTAGCAATACAGGGGGGACCGGGGAGCTGTTTTTT. Amino acids: CASSNTGGTGELFF. The complete variable domain, with remaining parts taken from reference TRBV19 and TRBJ2-2, reads DGGITQSPKYLFRKEGQNVTLSCEQNLNHDAMYWYRQDPGQGLRLIYYSQIVNDFQKGDIAEGYSVSREKKESFPLTVTSAQKNPTAFYLCASSNTGGTGELFFGEGSRLTVL.

The chain carries TRBV13 and TRBJ2-5, with 10 bases identical to TRBD1. Germline lookup yields CDR1 PRHDT and CDR2 FYEKMQ (reference sequence). Trimming cost V 4 bases and J 11 bases; bases outside gene matches: 13. CDR3 length equals 15 residues. The CDR3 DNA reads as TGTGCCAGCAGCTCCCCCCGGGACAGGGGCCTTGAGCAGTACTTC. Translated: CASSSPRDRGLEQYF. Filled out from reference TRBV13 and TRBJ2-5, the complete variable domain reads AAGVIQSPRHLIKEKRETATLKCYPIPRHDTVYWYQQGPGQDPQFLISFYEKMQSDKGSIPDRFSAQQFSDYHSELNMSSLELGDSALYFCASSSPRDRGLEQYFGPGTRLLVL.

The V call is TRBV27, the J call TRBJ2-7; 10 positions match TRBD2. Germline V gene data show CDR1 as MNHEY and CDR2 as SMNVEV (reference sequence). This CDR3 is 16 amino acids long. V lost 5 bases to trimming and J lost 4 bases; unmatched junction nucleotides: 11. CDR3 bases: TGTGCCAGCAGTGAAAAAGCGGGGGGGAGTGTATACGAGCAGTACTTC. Translated: CASSEKAGGSVYEQYF.

This clone was counted a single time. V and J are TRBV10-3 and TRBJ2-1; 13 bases map to TRBD2. Germline loops: CDR1 ENHRY, CDR2 SYGVKD. This CDR3 has 14 amino acids. V was pared by 6 bases and J by 7 bases, with 3 bases of the junction left unmatched. Here the CDR3 reads CAIRGLAGENEQFF. As DNA, the CDR3 is TGTGCCATCAGAGGACTAGCGGGGGAAAATGAGCAGTTCTTC.

This chain connects TRBV4-2 to TRBJ2-2; 7 bases align to TRBD1. This CDR3 has 19 residues. Germline CDR1 and CDR2: LGHNA and YNFKEQ. Trimming removed 3 bases from V and 4 bases from J; junction bases left unmatched: 17. The CDR3 reads CASSQDFLTGVGITGELFF. CDR3 coding DNA: TGTGCCAGCAGCCAGGATTTCCTAACAGGGGTAGGAATCACCGGGGAGCTGTTTTTT.

The chain's CDR3 is CAWTAGGQETQYF. CDR3 DNA: TGTGCCTGGACCGCAGGGGGACAAGAGACCCAGTACTTC. The V call is TRBV30, the J call TRBJ2-5; 7 bases line up with TRBD1. With V trimmed by 4 bases and J by 2 bases, 4 bases remained unmatched. The CDR3 spans 13 residues. The germline CDR1 and CDR2 sequences are GTSNPN and SVGIG (reference sequence).

The rearrangement links TRBV19 to TRBJ2-2; tentatively, D is TRBD1 (5 bases). CDR3 size: 14 residues. Germline CDR1 LNHDA, CDR2 SQIVND (reference sequence). The germline V and J ends were trimmed by 8 bases and 0 bases, with 10 bases remaining between them. CDR3 nucleotides: TGTGCCAGTCCGGACACTCCGAACACCGGGGAGCTGTTTTTT. Its translation: CASPDTPNTGELFF.

This sequence joins TRBV28 and TRBJ2-4; TRBD1 agrees at 11 bases. Germline CDR1 MDHEN, CDR2 SYDVKM. CDR3 length: 21 residues. V gave up 3 bases and J gave up 0 bases; unmatched junction bases: 16. CDR3 DNA sequence: TGTGCCAGCAGTTTCCTCGCTAGTGGACAGGGGGCGACTCTAGCCAAAAACATTCAGTACTTC. Translation gives CASSFLASGQGATLAKNIQYF.

To note about this clone: A junction boundary mismatches the germline segment, possibly from a read error. The rearrangement links TRBV5-1 to TRBJ2-7, with a weak D call TRBD1 (6 bases). There are 12 residues in the CDR3. Per the germline V gene, CDR1 is SGHRS and CDR2 is YFSETQ. For the CDR3, the DNA is TGCGCCAGCAGCGCCTCCGGACAGAGGTGGAACTTC. It is translated as CASSASGQRWNF.

This sequence joins TRBV7-6 and TRBJ1-1, with D perhaps matching TRBD1 (5 bases). There are 14 residues in the CDR3. Trimming stripped 1 base from V and 10 bases from J, with 16 bases between. CDR1 and CDR2 (germline): SGHVS, FNYEAQ. CDR3 coding DNA: TGTGCCAGCAGCTTAGGGGGCGTCGTCGAAGGAGCTTTCTTT. This gives the protein CASSLGGVVEGAFF. Together with reference TRBV7-6 and TRBJ1-1, the CDR3 gives the full variable domain: GAGVSQSPRYKVTKRGQDVALRCDPISGHVSLYWYRQALGQGPEFLTYFNYEAQQDKSGLPNDRFSAERPEGSISTLTIQRTEQRDSAMYRCASSLGGVVEGAFFGQGTRLTVV.

The chain combines TRBV5-5 with TRBJ2-7; TRBD2 might be the D (5 bases). Per the germline V gene, CDR1 is SGHKS and CDR2 is YYEKEE (reference sequence). The ends were cut back, 5 bases at V and 2 bases at J, with 17 bases in the middle. The CDR3 spans 15 residues. The CDR3 loop is CASSMGEGRTYEQYF. As DNA, the CDR3 is TGTGCCAGCAGTATGGGAGAGGGTAGGACCTACGAGCAGTACTTC. The full variable domain, in which reference TRBV5-5 and TRBJ2-7 provide the parts outside the CDR3, is DAGVTQSPTHLIKTRGQQVTLRCSPISGHKSVSWYQQVLGQGPQFIFQYYEKEERGRGNFPDRFSARQFPNYSSELNVNALLLGDSALYLCASSMGEGRTYEQYFGPGTRLTVT.

This chain connects TRBV5-1 to TRBJ2-7; D may be TRBD1 (5 bases). V shed 4 bases and J shed 6 bases, with 17 bases lying between them. The germline CDR1 and CDR2 sequences are SGHRS and YFSETQ. The CDR3 extends over 14 amino acids. The DNA of the CDR3 is TGCGCCAGCAGCACAGGACAAGAAGGCCTCGAGCAGTACTTC. This sequence encodes CASSTGQEGLEQYF.

The chain couples TRBV7-3 to TRBJ1-2, with TRBD1 identical over 9 bases. CDR1 SGHTA and CDR2 FQGTGA come from the germline V gene. The CDR3 spans 15 residues. V dropped 4 bases and J dropped 8; count of bases not matched to a gene: 11. The CDR3 nucleotides are TGTGCCAGCAGCTCGGGGGACAGGGTATCGGGAGGCTACACCTTC. Amino acids: CASSSGDRVSGGYTF.

The chain has TRBV4-2 and TRBJ1-2; 10 nucleotides align to TRBD1. The CDR3 runs to 16 residues. The V gene end was trimmed by 4 bases and the J gene end by 8 bases; junction bases not matched to a gene: 13. Germline CDR1 is LGHNA and CDR2 is YNFKEQ. The DNA of the CDR3 is TGTGCCAGCAGCCCGGCGGGACAGGGGACATCTAGAGGCTACACCTTC. It codes for CASSPAGQGTSRGYTF.

The chain links TRBV29-1 to TRBJ1-2; D gene uncertain. Germline V gene sequence: CDR1 SQVTM, CDR2 ANQGSEA. The CDR3 consists of 12 residues. Trimming took off 4 bases at V and 7 bases at J, with 13 bases between the two ends. CDR3 nucleotides: TGCAGCGTTGGGACTCCAAACATTGGCTACACCTTC. Translation: CSVGTPNIGYTF.

The CDR3: CASSLPSGRNNEQFF. CDR3 bases: TGCGCCAGCAGCTTGCCTAGCGGGCGTAACAATGAGCAGTTCTTC. The chain links TRBV5-1 to TRBJ2-1; 8 bases fit TRBD2. Germline values: CDR1 SGHRS, CDR2 YFSETQ. This CDR3 region has 15 residues. V lost 1 base to trimming and J lost 5 bases; unmatched junction nucleotides: 5.

This chain connects TRBV5-1 to TRBJ1-4, with D possibly being TRBD1 (5 bases). V lost 8 bases and J 8 bases, leaving 16 bases between the germline ends. Germline CDR1 reads SGHRS; CDR2 reads YFSETQ. The length of the CDR3 is 13 residues. This chain's CDR3 is CASRREWGEKLFF. Here the CDR3 DNA reads TGCGCCAGTCGGCGGGAATGGGGGGAAAAACTGTTTTTT.

This clone was recorded only once. V usage is TRBV19 and J usage is TRBJ1-5, with 7 bases aligning to TRBD1. This CDR3 contains 15 residues. V lost 4 bases and J lost 4; bases outside the gene matches: 7. Looked up from germline, CDR1 is LNHDA and CDR2 is SQIVND (reference sequence). The CDR3, as DNA: TGTGCCAGTAGTAGATCGACAGGGCCAAATCAGCCCCAGCATTTT. It specifies CASSRSTGPNQPQHF.

The rearrangement joins TRBV19 to TRBJ2-7; 9 bases match TRBD2. This CDR3 is 17 amino acids long. The V and J ends lost 0 bases and 5 bases, in that order; junction bases with no gene match: 11. Germline V gene lookup returns CDR1 LNHDA and CDR2 SQIVND (reference sequence). The CDR3 loop reads CASSIDRVAGDTNEQYF. The CDR3 DNA is TGTGCCAGTAGTATAGATCGGGTAGCGGGGGACACTAACGAGCAGTACTTC.

The V and J genes are TRBV5-1 and TRBJ1-4, with a possible D match to TRBD1 (6 bases). The CDR3 extends over 16 amino acids. With 4 bases removed from V and 4 bases from J, the gap between germline ends came to 17 bases. CDR1 is SGHRS, CDR2 YFSETQ, per germline. CDR3 sequence reads: CASSAIPGHYNEKLFF. In DNA form, the CDR3 reads TGCGCCAGCAGCGCTATTCCGGGACACTATAATGAAAAACTGTTTTTT.